A selection of T cell receptor beta chains follows, all from one sample in a study of T cells in Graves' hyperthyroidism and ophthalmopathy. TCRdb itself ran the multiplex PCR reads through MiXCR, one entry per CDR3 protein. The sample lists 650,000 to 850,000 distinct CDR3 sequences, approximately 19% occurring once. Sequencing was performed on blood. Source of these receptors: a woman in her forties or fifties with Graves' hyperthyroidism that later progressed to Graves' ophthalmopathy. Both conserved end residues are part of each CDR3. D genes are given only for firm matches. Expanded clones get a size class; other rows say once, few or many, or leave the size out.

clone size,D gene,J gene,V gene,CDR3 DNA,CDR3 protein
.,.,TRBJ1-2,TRBV20-1,TGCAGTGCCCGGGACAATACATTATATGGCTACACCTTC,CSARDNTLYGYTF
few,.,TRBJ1-5,TRBV20-1,TGCAGTGCTATCCCCAGGTATAGCAATCAGCCCCAGCATTTT,CSAIPRYSNQPQHF
few,TRBD2,TRBJ2-3,TRBV10-3,TGTGCCATCAACCCGGGACTAGCGGGGAGCACAGATACGCAGTATTTT,CAINPGLAGSTDTQYF
.,.,TRBJ2-5,TRBV6-1,TGTGCCAGCTTGCACCGAGGGGAGACCCAGTACTTC,CASLHRGETQYF
few,.,TRBJ2-3,TRBV27,TGTGCCAGCGCGGGGCCCCTCCCTACACTCACAGATACGCAGTATTTT,CASAGPLPTLTDTQYF
few,.,TRBJ2-5,TRBV5-4,TGTGCCAGCAGCTTTCGGACAGCTCAAGAGACCCAGTACTTC,CASSFRTAQETQYF
.,TRBD1,TRBJ1-2,TRBV4-2,TGTGCAAGCGCATCGAGGGGGACCCAGGGGGCGCTTTATGGCTACACCTTC,CASASRGTQGALYGYTF
.,TRBD2,TRBJ2-7,TRBV27,TGTGCCAGCAGTTTATTTTCAAGCGGGAGTTACGCCTACGAGCAGTACTTC,CASSLFSSGSYAYEQYF
few,.,TRBJ1-6,TRBV6-1,TGTGCCAGCAGTGAAGTGGTGGGGTATTCACCCCTCCACTTT,CASSEVVGYSPLHF
many,.,TRBJ2-1,TRBV11-2,TGTGCCAGCAGCTTAGGCTTAGGTGGGGGAGCCTACAATGAGCAGTTCTTC,CASSLGLGGGAYNEQFF
few,.,TRBJ1-6,TRBV6-1,TGTGCCAGCAGTTCCCTAAGCTCCTATAATTCACCCCTCCACTTT,CASSSLSSYNSPLHF
many,TRBD1,TRBJ1-5,TRBV30,TGTGCCTGGAGTTCCGACAGGGGCAATCAGCCCCAGCATTTT,CAWSSDRGNQPQHF
.,.,TRBJ1-4,TRBV6-1,TGTGCCAGCAGGGACATTGTCTGGGATGAAAAACTGTTTTTT,CASRDIVWDEKLFF
.,.,TRBJ2-3,TRBV5-1,TGCGCCAGCAGCTCCAGGGAATTTAGCACAGATACGCAGTATTTT,CASSSREFSTDTQYF
.,.,TRBJ2-5,TRBV7-9,TGTGCCTGCAGCTCGGGACGGATTCAAGAGACCCAGTACTTC,CACSSGRIQETQYF
.,.,TRBJ1-6,TRBV19,TGTGCCAGTAGTATGGTTCAGGCACCCCTCCACTTT,CASSMVQAPLHF
many,TRBD1,TRBJ1-1,TRBV12-3/TRBV12-4,TGTGCCAGCAGGCGTCGTGGACAGGGGGCTGTGAACACTGAAGCTTTCTTT,CASRRRGQGAVNTEAFF
many,TRBD1,TRBJ1-4,TRBV3-1,TGTGCCAGCAGCCAAGGGAGGGGGCAGGGCGAAAAACTGTTTTTT,CASSQGRGQGEKLFF
.,.,TRBJ1-2,TRBV5-1,TGCGCCAGCAGCTTGGACGGACTAGCTAACTATGGCTACACCTTC,CASSLDGLANYGYTF
many,TRBD1,TRBJ2-2,TRBV7-3,TGTGCCAGCAGCTACAGGGGGAACACCGGGGAGCTGTTTTTT,CASSYRGNTGELFF
.,.,TRBJ2-5,TRBV3-1,TGTGCCAGCAGCCAAGGACAGGGGACGGGAGGGGAGACCCAGTACTTC,CASSQGQGTGGETQYF
many,.,TRBJ2-5,TRBV30,TGTGCCTGGAGTGTAGGGTCCTCCCGGGTTCGGGAGACCCAGTACTTC,CAWSVGSSRVRETQYF
many,.,TRBJ2-2,TRBV7-7,TGTGCTAGCAGCTTACAGGGCCATACCGGGGAGCTGTTTTTT,CASSLQGHTGELFF
many,.,TRBJ2-3,TRBV7-2,TGTGCCAGCAGCTTAGAGCACTTTGCAGATACGCAGTATTTT,CASSLEHFADTQYF
many,.,TRBJ1-1,TRBV27,TGTGCCAGCAATCTACAGTCCGGTGGGAACACTGAAGCTTTCTTT,CASNLQSGGNTEAFF
many,.,TRBJ2-7,TRBV13,TGTGCCAGCAGCCTCTCCGTCACGGAGCAGTACTTC,CASSLSVTEQYF
few,.,TRBJ1-5,TRBV12-3/TRBV12-4,TGTGCCAGCAGTTTGCAGGAAGATGGGCCCCAGCATTTT,CASSLQEDGPQHF
many,.,TRBJ2-7,TRBV3-1,TGTGCCAGCAGCTCGACTAGGAGCTCCTACGAGCAGTACTTC,CASSSTRSSYEQYF
.,.,TRBJ1-6,TRBV20-1,TGCAGTGCTAGTCGGCGCCGGGACAACTATAATTCACCCCTCCACTTT,CSASRRRDNYNSPLHF
many,TRBD2,TRBJ2-7,TRBV20-1,TGCAGTGCTAGTAGCCCTAGCGGGGTAGACGAGCAGTACTTC,CSASSPSGVDEQYF
many,.,TRBJ2-1,TRBV11-2,TGTGCCAGCAGCCCTCCCCGGCACGCCTACAATGAGCAGTTCTTC,CASSPPRHAYNEQFF
.,TRBD1,TRBJ1-2,TRBV6-1,TGTGCCAGTTCCAGACAGGGCACTTTCTGTGGCTACACCTTC,CASSRQGTFCGYTF
.,.,TRBJ2-1,TRBV3-1,TGTGCCAGCAGCCCTCCCTGGCAGGGCCTTGGGGAGCAGTTCTTC,CASSPPWQGLGEQFF
.,.,TRBJ2-5,TRBV19,TGTGCCAGTAGTGGTCGCGGGACATTGGAAAAGACCCAGTACTTC,CASSGRGTLEKTQYF
.,.,TRBJ2-1,TRBV10-3,TGTGCCATCAGGGGGGGTGATGAGCAGTTCTTC,CAIRGGDEQFF
many,.,TRBJ2-5,TRBV7-2,TGTGCCAGCAGCTCTGAGCTAGGGGTGGTAGAGACCCAGTACTTC,CASSSELGVVETQYF
many,TRBD2,TRBJ2-1,TRBV18,TGTGCCAGCTCCCCCGGACTAGCGGGGAACAATGAGCAGTTCTTC,CASSPGLAGNNEQFF
.,.,TRBJ1-6,TRBV5-1,TGCGCCAGCAGCTTGGGCCAGGGTAGCAATTCACCCCTCCACTTT,CASSLGQGSNSPLHF
few,.,TRBJ2-2,TRBV6-4,TGTGCCAGCAGTAAATTAGACACACGTTTGTCCGGGGAGCTGTTTTTT,CASSKLDTRLSGELFF
.,.,TRBJ1-5,TRBV27,TGTGCCAGCAGCCCCGTACCCCCGACAGAACATAGCAATCAGCCCCAGCATTTT,CASSPVPPTEHSNQPQHF
few,TRBD2,TRBJ2-5,TRBV9,TGTGCCAGCAGCGTAGAAGGGCGGGGGCAAGAGACCCAGTACTTC,CASSVEGRGQETQYF
.,TRBD1,TRBJ1-1,TRBV7-9,TGTGCCAGCAGCTTCTCCAGGGGGGCCGCTGAAGCTTTCTTT,CASSFSRGAAEAFF
few,TRBD1,TRBJ1-3,TRBV5-1,TGCGCCAGCAGCTTGGCAACAGGGGGCCGAAACACCATATATTTT,CASSLATGGRNTIYF
few,TRBD1,TRBJ2-2,TRBV6-1,TGTGCCAGCAGATTTGACAGGGTCACCGGGGAGCTGTTTTTT,CASRFDRVTGELFF
.,.,TRBJ2-7,TRBV20-1,TGCAGTGCTAGAAAGGCTGACTCCTACGAGCAGTACTTC,CSARKADSYEQYF
many,.,TRBJ2-5,TRBV20-1,TGCAGTCCCCGTTCGGGGCGGGAGACCCAGTACTTC,CSPRSGRETQYF
.,.,TRBJ1-2,TRBV15,TGTGCCACCAGCAGAGATCCCCCCATGCGGGGTCCGAACGGCTACACCTTC,CATSRDPPMRGPNGYTF
many,TRBD1,TRBJ1-5,TRBV5-5,TGTGCCAGCAGCTCGAGACAGGGGGCGAATCAGCCCCAGCATTTT,CASSSRQGANQPQHF
.,.,TRBJ1-5,TRBV19,TGTGCCAGTAGTCAGCGAGGGGATGGCAATCAGCCCCAGCATTTT,CASSQRGDGNQPQHF
.,TRBD2,TRBJ2-2,TRBV3-1,TGTGCCAGCAGCCCCTTGAGCGGGAACGCGAACACCGGGGAGCTGTTTTTT,CASSPLSGNANTGELFF
many,TRBD1,TRBJ1-2,TRBV10-3,TGTGCCATCAGTGCGGACCGGGACAGGGGGCATGGCTACACCTTC,CAISADRDRGHGYTF
.,.,TRBJ2-7,TRBV20-1,TGCAGTGCTACGGGGATTCAGGATTACGAGCAGTACTTC,CSATGIQDYEQYF
few,.,TRBJ1-3,TRBV5-1,TGCGCCAGCAGCCTGGACCGGGGGGGCTCTGGAAACACCATATATTTT,CASSLDRGGSGNTIYF
many,TRBD1,TRBJ2-7,TRBV30,TGTGCCTGGGGACAGGCCGGCTACGAGCAGTACTTC,CAWGQAGYEQYF
many,.,TRBJ1-1,TRBV7-9,TGTGCCAGCAGCGCCCGGTTGAACACTGAAGCTTTCTTT,CASSARLNTEAFF
.,.,TRBJ1-6,TRBV5-1,TGCGCCAGCAGCTTGGCTTACCCATCAGGAGATTCACCCCTCCACTTT,CASSLAYPSGDSPLHF
few,TRBD1,TRBJ1-1,TRBV7-6,TGTGCCAGCAGCTTAGGCGTTAGGGGGCGATACACTGAAGCTTTCTTT,CASSLGVRGRYTEAFF
many,.,TRBJ2-7,TRBV29-1,TGCAGCGTTCAGCAAGCCAACTACGAGCAGTACTTC,CSVQQANYEQYF
.,.,TRBJ2-3,TRBV6-1,TGTGCCAGCAGTGAAGCAGGGCGGGCTGGTGATACGCAGTATTTT,CASSEAGRAGDTQYF
.,.,TRBJ2-7,TRBV5-8,TGTGCCAGCAGCTTGGTTTGGAGGGGGGTGCACGAGCAGTACTTC,CASSLVWRGVHEQYF